This T cell receptor (beta chain) was profiled in a study of identical twins. Concerning this clonotype: Its antigen is unidentified.

The germline CDR1 and CDR2 sequences are SGHTA and FQGNSA. CDR3 length: 14 residues. V was shortened by 3 bases and J by 2 bases, with 10 bases between the two germline ends. In TCRdb, the 5' RACE reads were re-called with MiXCR into one record per CDR3 protein. The table records around 570,000 distinct CDR3 sequences, 9.6% of them present only once. Study-wide results and caveats: The study found weaker excess twin sharing in beta out-of-frame sequences. It was out-of-frame TCR alpha sharing in monozygotic twins that models underestimated.

Healthy Caucasians provided all donations. A further study also used this sample, focusing on yellow fever vaccine responses in identical twins. As that study records: Twins reportedly mounted vaccine T cell responses that seemed partly convergent, partly personalized.

The sequence was obtained from a young woman in good health. The chain combines TRBV7-2 with TRBJ2-5; a weak D match, TRBD1 (5 bases). Material for sequencing was PBMCs. The CDR3 region has the DNA TGTGCCAGCAGCTTTGCTAACAGGCAAGAGACCCAGTACTTC. Amino acids: CASSFANRQETQYF.